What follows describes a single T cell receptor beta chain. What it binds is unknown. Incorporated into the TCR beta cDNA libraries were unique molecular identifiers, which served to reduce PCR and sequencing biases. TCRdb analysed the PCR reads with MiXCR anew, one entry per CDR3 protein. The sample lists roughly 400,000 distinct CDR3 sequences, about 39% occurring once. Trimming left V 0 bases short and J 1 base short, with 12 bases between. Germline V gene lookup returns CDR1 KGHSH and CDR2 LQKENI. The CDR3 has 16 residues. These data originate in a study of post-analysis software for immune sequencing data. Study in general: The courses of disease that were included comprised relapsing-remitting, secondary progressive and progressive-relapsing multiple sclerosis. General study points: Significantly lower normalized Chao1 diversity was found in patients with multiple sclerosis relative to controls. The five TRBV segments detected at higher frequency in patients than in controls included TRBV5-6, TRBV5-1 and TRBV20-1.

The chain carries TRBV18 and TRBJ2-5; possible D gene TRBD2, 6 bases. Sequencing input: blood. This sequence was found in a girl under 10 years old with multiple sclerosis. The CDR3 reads CASSPPVGGSQETQYF. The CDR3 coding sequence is TGTGCCAGCTCACCACCGGTGGGGGGATCCCAAGAGACCCAGTACTTC.